A selection of T cell receptor beta chains follows, all from one sample in a study of blood T cell repertoires in COVID-19. Libraries were prepared by immunoSEQ multiplex PCR; TCRdb keeps only in-frame clonotypes and omits some of them. The sample consists of approximately 480,000 clones, roughly 87% of them appearing once. Input material: PBMCs or T cells enriched from blood (not recorded which). The receptor set was obtained from a woman in her late teens or twenties who had recovered from COVID-19. The CDR3 runs from the conserved cysteine through the conserved F or W. The D gene is left open where the match is weak. The size field is filled for only some rows; it gives once, few, many or a size class.

D | J | size | V | CDR3 | DNA
TRBD1 | TRBJ1-1 | - | TRBV28 | CAAFSGTGAGSTEAFF | TGTGCCGCGTTTTCCGGGACAGGGGCGGGAAGCACTGAAGCTTTCTTT
TRBD1 | TRBJ1-1 | - | TRBV11-2 | CASSPDRGTANTEAFF | TGTGCCAGCAGCCCCGACAGGGGGACCGCGAACACTGAAGCTTTCTTT
TRBD1 | TRBJ1-2 | - | TRBV18 | CASSPPGQGHGYTF | TGTGCCAGCTCACCTCCCGGACAGGGACATGGCTACACCTTC
- | TRBJ1-1 | - | TRBV14 | CASSPLGANTEAFF | TGTGCCAGCAGCCCCCTGGGGGCGAACACTGAAGCTTTCTTT
- | TRBJ1-1 | - | TRBV27 | CASSESRVSRTEAFF | TGTGCCAGCAGCGAATCCAGGGTGAGTAGGACTGAAGCTTTCTTT
- | TRBJ1-6 | - | TRBV30 | CAWSVSISSPLHF | TGTGCCTGGAGTGTCAGTATATCTTCACCCCTCCACTTT
TRBD1 | TRBJ2-7 | - | TRBV5-1 | CASSLDRGSYEQYF | TGCGCCAGCAGCCTGGACAGGGGCTCCTACGAGCAGTACTTC
- | TRBJ2-2 | - | TRBV21-1 | CASSLARGGTHGELFF | TGTGCCAGCAGCCTCGCGCGGGGGGGGACCCACGGGGAGCTGTTTTTT
- | TRBJ1-2 | once | TRBV21-1 | CASSKGLVGYTF | TGTGCCAGCAGCAAAGGGTTAGTTGGCTACACCTTC
TRBD1 | TRBJ2-1 | - | TRBV3-1/TRBV3-2 | CASSPSDRGQNEQFF | TGTGCCAGCTCCCCCTCGGACAGGGGTCAGAATGAGCAGTTCTTC
- | TRBJ1-2 | - | TRBV12-3/TRBV12-4 | CASSWAQEYGYTF | TGTGCCAGCAGTTGGGCCCAGGAATATGGCTACACCTTC
TRBD1 | TRBJ1-2 | - | TRBV5-1 | CASSVTGDGYTF | TGCGCCAGCAGCGTGACAGGGGATGGCTACACCTTC
TRBD1 | TRBJ1-1 | - | TRBV28 | CASRPQGAEAFF | TGTGCCAGCAGACCACAGGGGGCTGAAGCTTTCTTT
TRBD1 | TRBJ2-1 | - | TRBV14 | CASSLYRGPTYNEQFF | TGTGCCAGCAGCCTTTACAGGGGCCCTACCTACAATGAGCAGTTCTTC
- | TRBJ1-1 | - | TRBV28 | CATATVYTEAFF | TGTGCCACCGCGACAGTTTACACTGAAGCTTTCTTT
TRBD1 | TRBJ1-2 | - | TRBV7-2 | CASSLGTGEGGYTF | TGTGCCAGCAGCTTAGGGACAGGGGAAGGTGGCTACACCTTC
- | TRBJ2-1 | - | TRBV5-6 | CASSFGFGGLGNEQFF | TGTGCCAGCAGCTTTGGATTCGGGGGGCTAGGCAATGAGCAGTTCTTC
TRBD2 | TRBJ2-3 | - | TRBV4-1 | CASSHLAGPAGDTQYF | TGCGCCAGCAGCCATCTAGCGGGGCCTGCGGGAGATACGCAGTATTTT
- | TRBJ1-6 | - | TRBV5-1 | CASSFNPPGENSPLHF | TGCGCCAGCAGTTTTAATCCGCCAGGGGAAAATTCACCCCTCCACTTT
- | TRBJ1-1 | - | TRBV19 | CASRRVGNTEAFF | TGTGCCAGTAGGAGGGTCGGGAACACTGAAGCTTTCTTT
- | TRBJ2-3 | - | TRBV10-1 | CASSEGLQGSDTQYF | TGCGCCAGCAGTGAGGGTTTACAGGGTTCAGATACGCAGTATTTT
- | TRBJ1-1 | - | TRBV19 | CASSPDGDVIEAFF | TGTGCCAGTAGCCCAGACGGAGACGTTATTGAAGCTTTCTTT
- | TRBJ1-1 | - | TRBV6-5 | CASSGVTEAFF | TGTGCCAGCAGCGGGGTCACTGAAGCTTTCTTT
TRBD1 | TRBJ1-4 | - | TRBV5-4 | CASSPPGTGDEKLFF | TGTGCCAGCAGCCCCCCGGGGACAGGGGATGAAAAACTGTTTTTT
TRBD1 | TRBJ2-7 | - | TRBV4-1 | CASSQIPDRGHEQYF | TGCGCCAGCAGCCAAATTCCGGACAGGGGTCACGAGCAGTACTTC
TRBD2 | TRBJ2-5 | - | TRBV25-1 | CASSESGGVDIQETQYF | TGTGCCAGCAGTGAATCCGGGGGGGTTGATATCCAAGAGACCCAGTACTTC
TRBD1 | TRBJ1-2 | - | TRBV27 | CASSPSGQGTYGYTF | TGTGCCAGCAGTCCCTCGGGACAGGGTACCTATGGCTACACCTTC
- | TRBJ1-4 | few | TRBV28 | CATTSGASNEKLFF | TGTGCCACCACCTCAGGGGCTTCGAATGAAAAACTGTTTTTT
- | TRBJ2-3 | - | TRBV6-5 | CASSSTSDTQYF | TGTGCCAGCAGCTCTACCTCAGATACGCAGTATTTT
TRBD1 | TRBJ2-6 | - | TRBV30 | CAWSSGGAGANVLTF | TGTGCCTGGAGTTCAGGGGGAGCTGGGGCCAACGTCCTGACTTTC